Listed below are T cell receptor beta chains from one sample, sequenced in a study of T cells in Graves' hyperthyroidism and ophthalmopathy. TCRdb reanalysed the multiplex PCR reads using MiXCR and keeps one entry per CDR3 protein. The sample consists of a few hundred thousand distinct CDR3 sequences, roughly 14% of them appearing once. The sample taken for sequencing was blood. These receptors originate from a young woman with Graves' hyperthyroidism that later progressed to Graves' ophthalmopathy. CDR3s include the opening cysteine and the closing phenylalanine or tryptophan. D genes are given only for firm matches. Only some rows state a clone size, as once, few, many or a class for expanded clones.

clone size	V gene	D gene	J gene	CDR3 protein	CDR3 DNA
many	TRBV9	TRBD1	TRBJ1-1	CASSLGQGSMNTEAFF	TGTGCCAGCAGCTTAGGACAGGGGTCCATGAACACTGAAGCTTTCTTT
many	TRBV2	TRBD1	TRBJ1-6	CASSVGQDNSPLHF	TGTGCCAGCAGTGTAGGACAGGACAATTCACCCCTCCACTTT
many	TRBV12-5	.	TRBJ1-5	CASVRDSNQPQHF	TGTGCTAGCGTGAGGGATAGCAATCAGCCCCAGCATTTT
.	TRBV5-1	.	TRBJ1-5	CASSRSSGQPQHF	TGCGCCAGCAGCCGCAGTTCCGGTCAGCCCCAGCATTTT
.	TRBV30	.	TRBJ1-2	CAFSRGAENYGYTF	TGTGCCTTCTCCCGGGGCGCGGAGAACTATGGCTACACCTTC
many	TRBV19	.	TRBJ1-2	CASTTGTGGRHTF	TGTGCCAGTACCACAGGAACAGGAGGAAGGCACACCTTC
many	TRBV27	.	TRBJ2-7	CASSYHLSYEQYF	TGTGCCAGCAGTTACCACCTCTCCTACGAGCAGTACTTC
.	TRBV20-1	TRBD2	TRBJ2-5	CSAILFGGSFSQTQYF	TGCAGTGCTATCTTGTTCGGCGGGAGTTTCTCTCAGACCCAGTACTTC
many	TRBV3-1	TRBD1	TRBJ1-2	CASSSPGQGHYGYTF	TGTGCCAGCAGCTCCCCCGGACAGGGGCACTATGGCTACACCTTC
many	TRBV6-2/TRBV6-3	.	TRBJ2-5	CASSPNFGRMRETQYF	TGTGCCAGCAGTCCAAACTTTGGGAGGATGCGAGAGACCCAGTACTTC
many	TRBV27	.	TRBJ2-1	CASMAGTGNEQFF	TGTGCCAGCATGGCGGGGACGGGGAATGAGCAGTTCTTC
.	TRBV7-9	.	TRBJ1-2	CASSLVENRDYGYTF	TGTGCCAGCAGCTTAGTCGAGAATCGGGACTATGGCTACACCTTC
.	TRBV11-1	TRBD2	TRBJ2-5	CASSRRTGTSGSGETQYF	TGTGCCAGCAGCCGTCGTACCGGGACTAGCGGGAGCGGGGAGACCCAGTACTTC
many	TRBV7-9	.	TRBJ1-1	CASSRAPGPGYRDRSSEAFF	TGTGCCAGCAGCCGAGCGCCAGGCCCCGGATACAGGGATCGTTCAAGTGAAGCTTTCTTT
many	TRBV7-8	TRBD1	TRBJ1-1	CASTIDRGFAKGTEAFF	TGTGCCAGCACCATAGACAGGGGCTTCGCAAAGGGAACTGAAGCTTTCTTT
.	TRBV30	.	TRBJ2-1	CAWGWGARNEQFF	TGTGCCTGGGGATGGGGGGCCCGCAATGAGCAGTTCTTC
many	TRBV3-1	TRBD2	TRBJ2-2	CASLAGAGGELFF	TGTGCCAGTTTAGCGGGAGCCGGCGGGGAGCTGTTTTTT
many	TRBV18	.	TRBJ1-2	CASSPVQGGGYTF	TGTGCCAGCTCACCGGTACAGGGTGGGGGCTACACCTTC
.	TRBV9	.	TRBJ2-1	CASSPNRPSKNNEQFF	TGTGCCAGCAGCCCCAATCGGCCTAGCAAAAACAATGAGCAGTTCTTC
.	TRBV11-3	TRBD1	TRBJ2-2	CASSSDRTTGELFF	TGTGCCAGCAGCTCGGACAGGACCACCGGGGAGCTGTTTTTT
few	TRBV5-1	TRBD2	TRBJ2-2	CASSLAKRGGTGELFF	TGCGCCAGCAGCTTGGCCAAGCGGGGAGGCACCGGGGAGCTGTTTTTT
many	TRBV30	TRBD1	TRBJ2-5	CAWSVQGTGETQYF	TGTGCCTGGAGTGTACAGGGGACAGGAGAGACCCAGTACTTC
few	TRBV13	TRBD1	TRBJ1-5	CASSWGTARNQPQHF	TGTGCCAGCAGCTGGGGGACAGCTCGCAATCAGCCCCAGCATTTT
few	TRBV20-1	.	TRBJ1-1	CSARAGSQNTEAFF	TGCAGTGCTAGAGCCGGCAGCCAGAACACTGAAGCTTTCTTT
many	TRBV6-1	TRBD1	TRBJ1-4	CASSFAVGTGIEKLFF	TGTGCCAGCAGTTTTGCCGTCGGGACAGGGATCGAAAAACTGTTTTTT
few	TRBV19	.	TRBJ1-1	CASSPTIWGPGNTEAFF	TGTGCCAGTAGCCCAACCATATGGGGGCCGGGGAACACTGAAGCTTTCTTT
many	TRBV11-2	.	TRBJ2-7	CASSLDRTSYEQYF	TGTGCCAGCAGCTTAGACAGGACCTCCTACGAGCAGTACTTC
.	TRBV4-1	TRBD1	TRBJ1-1	CASRSGTGGTEAFF	TGCGCCAGCAGGTCCGGGACAGGGGGCACTGAAGCTTTCTTT
many	TRBV20-1	TRBD2	TRBJ2-1	CSARTSGTGDEQFF	TGCAGTGCCCGGACTAGCGGCACCGGGGATGAGCAGTTCTTC